Below are 30 T cell receptor beta chains sequenced from a single sample in a study of control samples from healthy donors and cancer patients. Assay: immunoSEQ multiplex PCR; the TCRdb copy retains only in-frame clones and omits some. Of about 180,000 clones in the sample, around nine tenths are singletons; the top ten hold roughly 1.3%. The sample consisted of blood. The receptors shown here come from a man younger than 40 in good health.

This chain joins TRBV5-4 and TRBJ2-7; a possible D gene is TRBD2 (5 bases). Germline CDR1 reads SGHNT; CDR2 reads YYREEE (reference sequence). This CDR3 comprises 13 residues. V lost 0 bases, J lost 4 bases, and 8 bases lay in between. In DNA, the CDR3 is TGTGCCAGCAGCTTGGGAGGGAAATACGAGCAGTACTTC. As protein: CASSLGGKYEQYF.

The genes are TRBV28 and TRBJ2-7; the match to TRBD1 covers 7 bases. In germline, CDR1 is MDHEN, CDR2 SYDVKM. The J segment lost 3 bases and the V segment lost 5 bases, leaving 10 bases of the junction unmatched. CDR3 length: 15 amino acids. The CDR3 DNA sequence: TGTGCCAGCAGTCTAAGGGAAGGGGGCCACTACGAGCAGTACTTC. Its protein product is CASSLREGGHYEQYF.

The chain uses TRBV7-3 and TRBJ1-2; D gene uncertain. Germline loops: CDR1 SGHTA, CDR2 FQGTGA. Trimming took off 5 bases at V and 4 bases at J, with 23 bases between the two ends. The CDR3 runs 17 residues. The CDR3 DNA reads TGTGCCAGCAGCCCCGACCCCACTATCGGAGCTAGCTATGGCTACACCTTC. It is translated as CASSPDPTIGASYGYTF.

The chain has TRBV15 and TRBJ2-3; D possibly uses TRBD1 or TRBD2 (5 bases each). This CDR3 has 16 amino acids. CDR1 and CDR2 (germline): LNHNV, YYDKDF (reference sequence). V lost 0 bases, J lost 0 bases, and 10 bases lay in between. The CDR3 DNA sequence: TGTGCCACCAGCAGAGAGGGGGTTCCTAGCACAGATACGCAGTATTTT. It is translated as CATSREGVPSTDTQYF.

This chain connects TRBV4-2 to TRBJ2-1, with D maybe TRBD1 (5 bases). The CDR3 is 17 residues long. Trimming took off 1 base at V and 0 bases at J, with 13 bases between the two ends. The germline V gene has CDR1 LGHNA and CDR2 YNFKEQ. CDR3 residues: CASSQGQGATSYNEQFF. DNA for the CDR3: TGTGCCAGCAGCCAAGGCCAAGGGGCGACCTCCTACAATGAGCAGTTCTTC.

The chain employs TRBV11-3 and TRBJ1-1; TRBD1 is a possible D gene (6 bases). Trimming shortened V by 5 bases and J by 4 bases, and 17 bases separated the two germline ends. Germline V lookup: CDR1 SGHNT, CDR2 YENEEA. The CDR3 extends over 15 amino acids. The CDR3 loop reads CASSPRGASGTEAFF. For the CDR3, the DNA is TGTGCCAGCAGCCCTCGGGGGGCGTCCGGCACTGAAGCTTTCTTT.

The genes are TRBV4-1 and TRBJ1-4, with D perhaps matching TRBD1 (5 bases). Germline-derived CDR1 and CDR2 are MGHRA and YSYEKL. The CDR3 is 15 residues long. V was clipped by 4 bases and J by 5 bases, with 14 bases between them. Here the CDR3 reads CASSPRFGGNEKLFF. CDR3 sequence (DNA): TGCGCCAGCAGCCCCCGCTTCGGGGGGAATGAAAAACTGTTTTTT.

Notes on this clone: The junction departs from the called germline gene at one end, perhaps through a read error. The chain couples TRBV2 to TRBJ2-1; 13 positions agree with TRBD2. Germline lookup yields CDR1 SNHLY and CDR2 FYNNEI. CDR3 size: 16 residues. The CDR3 spells CANSTSGGAIYNEQFF. The CDR3 DNA is TGTGCCAACAGTACTAGCGGGGGGGCCATTTACAATGAGCAGTTCTTC.

V gene TRBV5-1 combines with J gene TRBJ1-1, with unresolved D. V lost 7 bases and J 0 bases, leaving 4 bases between the germline ends. The germline gives CDR1 SGHRS, CDR2 YFSETQ. The CDR3 contains 11 residues. The CDR3 DNA reads TGCGCCAGCCGCGTGAACACTGAAGCTTTCTTT. It specifies CASRVNTEAFF.

The V gene is TRBV19, the J gene TRBJ2-7; D is undetermined. This CDR3 region has 13 residues. V was clipped by 2 bases and J by 6 bases, with 11 bases between them. Germline V gives CDR1 LNHDA, CDR2 SQIVND (reference sequence). Here the CDR3 reads CASSITDISEQYF. The CDR3 DNA follows: TGTGCCAGTAGTATAACCGACATTTCCGAGCAGTACTTC.

The rearrangement joins TRBV5-8 to TRBJ1-6, with no clear D. V dropped 0 bases and J dropped 0 bases, with 10 bases sitting between them. This CDR3 contains 17 residues. Germline V gene lookup returns CDR1 SGHTS and CDR2 YDEGEE. The CDR3 loop reads CASSLEDLSSYNSPLHF. As DNA, the CDR3 is TGTGCCAGCAGCTTGGAGGACCTGAGCTCCTATAATTCACCCCTCCACTTT.

A single count supports this clone. This chain connects TRBV5-1 to TRBJ2-5; D gene ambiguous. Trimming shortened V by 2 bases and J by 5 bases, and 10 bases separated the two germline ends. The CDR3 length is 13 residues. Germline V gives CDR1 SGHRS, CDR2 YFSETQ. CDR3 coding DNA: TGCGCCAGCAGCTTCAGCACTTGGGAGACCCAGTACTTC. Amino acid sequence: CASSFSTWETQYF.

The V gene is TRBV4-2, the J gene TRBJ2-1; 10 bases fit TRBD2. The V gene end was trimmed by 0 bases and the J gene end by 0 bases; junction bases not matched to a gene: 8. Germline CDR1 and CDR2: LGHNA and YNFKEQ. The CDR3 is made up of 19 amino acids. The CDR3 DNA reads as TGTGCCAGCAGCCAAGAGGGTAGCGGGGGGCTAATCTCCTACAATGAGCAGTTCTTC. Amino acids: CASSQEGSGGLISYNEQFF.

The gene calls are TRBV5-1 and TRBJ1-4; D is ambiguous. The germline V and J ends were trimmed by 4 bases and 7 bases, with 11 bases remaining between them. From germline, CDR1 is SGHRS and CDR2 YFSETQ. The CDR3 extends over 13 amino acids. The CDR3 protein is CASSHDTLEKLFF. The CDR3, as DNA: TGCGCCAGCAGCCACGACACCCTTGAAAAACTGTTTTTT.

The rearrangement uses TRBV19 and TRBJ2-5; unclear D gene. The CDR3 totals 12 residues. V lost 3 bases to trimming and J lost 4 bases, with 6 bases between them. Germline CDR1 and CDR2: LNHDA and SQIVND (reference sequence). The CDR3 DNA reads TGTGCCAGTAGTATGTCTAGAGAGACCCAGTACTTC. This translates into CASSMSRETQYF. Full variable domain (outside the CDR3, taken from reference TRBV19 and TRBJ2-5): DGGITQSPKYLFRKEGQNVTLSCEQNLNHDAMYWYRQDPGQGLRLIYYSQIVNDFQKGDIAEGYSVSREKKESFPLTVTSAQKNPTAFYLCASSMSRETQYFGPGTRLLVL.

The chain has TRBV14 and TRBJ1-1, with no clear D. There are 14 residues in the CDR3. V lost 1 base to trimming and J lost 0 bases, with 6 bases between them. The germline gives CDR1 SGHDN, CDR2 FVKESK. As DNA, the CDR3 is TGTGCCAGCAGCCAAGGGTCCCTGAACACTGAAGCTTTCTTT. Protein product: CASSQGSLNTEAFF.

The rearrangement links TRBV5-4 to TRBJ1-1, with D possibly being TRBD1 (5 bases). Germline V gives CDR1 SGHNT, CDR2 YYREEE (reference sequence). This CDR3 region has 15 residues. CDR3 loop: CASLPGTTKNTEAFF. CDR3 DNA sequence: TGTGCTTCCCTCCCCGGGACGACTAAGAACACTGAAGCTTTCTTT. Using reference TRBV5-4 and TRBJ1-1 for the parts outside the CDR3, the full variable domain is ETGVTQSPTHLIKTRGQQVTLRCSSQSGHNTVSWYQQALGQGPQFIFQYYREEENGRGNFPPRFSGLQFPNYSSELNVNALELDDSALYLCASLPGTTKNTEAFFGQGTRLTVV.

This clone was seen only a few times. This rearrangement joins TRBV4-1 to TRBJ1-6, with unresolved D. Germline values: CDR1 MGHRA, CDR2 YSYEKL. The CDR3 totals 14 residues. V dropped 5 bases and J dropped 0 bases, with 5 bases sitting between them. CDR3 region: CASSFHSYNSPLHF. CDR3 bases: TGCGCCAGCAGCTTCCACTCCTATAATTCACCCCTCCACTTT.

V is TRBV5-4 and J is TRBJ1-2, with D perhaps matching TRBD1 (6 bases). V was cut by 5 bases and J by 3 bases, with 11 bases left in between. CDR1 is SGHNT and CDR2 is YYREEE in the germline V gene (reference sequence). The CDR3 length is 13 residues. This CDR3 reads CASRPTGYYGYTF. CDR3 sequence (DNA): TGTGCCAGCAGGCCGACAGGATACTATGGCTACACCTTC.

The gene calls are TRBV3-1 (or the pseudogene TRBV3-2) and TRBJ2-5; either TRBD1 or TRBD2 may fit D (6 bases each). The CDR3 is made up of 15 amino acids. Per the germline V gene, CDR1 is LGHDT and CDR2 is YNNKEL (reference sequence). With 4 bases removed from V and 4 bases from J, the gap between germline ends came to 16 bases. In DNA form, the CDR3 reads TGTGCCAGCAGCCCGAAGGGGGGCGGGTCAGAGACCCAGTACTTC. This encodes CASSPKGGGSETQYF.

The chain has TRBV6-1 and TRBJ1-1, with a possible D match to TRBD1 (5 bases). The CDR3 is made up of 14 amino acids. The germline V gene has CDR1 MNHNS and CDR2 SASEGT. The ends were cut back, 1 base at V and 4 bases at J, with 10 bases in the middle. In nucleotides, the CDR3 is TGTGCCAGCAGTGAAGGAGGGGAGAGCACTGAAGCTTTCTTT. This codes for CASSEGGESTEAFF.

The rearrangement joins TRBV9 to TRBJ1-1; D remains unclear. Trimming removed 3 bases from V and 0 bases from J, with 15 bases in between. Germline loops: CDR1 SGDLS, CDR2 YYNGEE. This CDR3 comprises 16 residues. The CDR3 nucleotides are TGTGCCAGCAGCGCCACCGGGCTACCTGTGAACACTGAAGCTTTCTTT. This encodes CASSATGLPVNTEAFF.

The genes are TRBV4-3 and TRBJ1-2; the D is unclear. CDR3 length equals 15 residues. Germline V CDR1 and CDR2: LGHNA, YSLEER. The ends were cut back, 0 bases at V and 3 bases at J, with 11 bases in the middle. The CDR3 loop reads CASSQDSSSYYGYTF. The CDR3 nucleotides are TGCGCCAGCAGCCAAGATTCGTCCAGCTACTATGGCTACACCTTC.

The J gene is TRBJ2-7, the V gene TRBV6-5; a possible D gene is TRBD1 (5 bases). This CDR3 region has 13 residues. V was clipped by 4 bases and J by 0 bases, with 7 bases between them. The germline CDR1 and CDR2 sequences are MNHEY and SVGAGI. The CDR3 loop reads CASSLGASYEQYF. The CDR3 DNA follows: TGTGCCAGCAGTTTAGGGGCCTCCTACGAGCAGTACTTC.

The chain combines TRBV2 with TRBJ2-5, with TRBD1 as a possible D gene (5 bases). V was trimmed by 4 bases and J by 1 base, leaving 19 bases between them. Germline-derived CDR1 and CDR2 are SNHLY and FYNNEI. There are 17 residues in the CDR3. The CDR3 nucleotides read TGTGCCAGCAGTGGTGATTGGAGTAACAGGCTCCAAGAGACCCAGTACTTC. This encodes CASSGDWSNRLQETQYF.

The rearrangement joins TRBV6-5 to TRBJ2-2; no reliable D call. V lost 2 bases, J lost 4 bases, and 5 bases lay in between. The germline V gene encodes CDR1 MNHEY and CDR2 SVGAGI. There are 13 residues in the CDR3. The CDR3 loop is CASSYGGTGELFF. In DNA, the CDR3 is TGTGCCAGCAGTTACGGCGGCACCGGGGAGCTGTTTTTT.

The chain recombines TRBV28 with TRBJ1-5; D is possibly TRBD1 (5 bases). The CDR3 totals 15 residues. V dropped 6 bases and J dropped 9 bases, with 21 bases sitting between them. The germline gives CDR1 MDHEN, CDR2 SYDVKM. For the CDR3, the DNA is TGTGCCAGCAGCACCCTCGGGACCGGATTAAGGCCCCAGCATTTT. It codes for CASSTLGTGLRPQHF.

The V call is TRBV2, the J call TRBJ2-2; no firm D call. Trimming cost V 1 base and J 3 bases, with 9 bases left between them. Germline V gene lookup returns CDR1 SNHLY and CDR2 FYNNEI. The CDR3 has 15 residues. CDR3 sequence reads: CASSEGILDTGELFF. The CDR3 region has the DNA TGTGCCAGCAGTGAAGGGATCTTGGACACCGGGGAGCTGTTTTTT.

J is TRBJ1-4 and V is TRBV25-1; D not certain. V was clipped by 6 bases and J by 4 bases, with 6 bases between them. Per germline, CDR1 MGHDK and CDR2 SYGVNS. The CDR3 runs 12 residues. The CDR3 nucleotides read TGTGCCAGCAGCCATCGTAATGAAAAACTGTTTTTT. Translation gives CASSHRNEKLFF.

The V and J genes are TRBV3-1 (or the pseudogene TRBV3-2) and TRBJ2-3; TRBD2 aligns across 11 bases. Trimming at V came to 2 bases and at J to 0 bases, leaving 4 bases not matched to a gene. The germline V gene encodes CDR1 LGHDT and CDR2 YNNKEL (reference sequence). The CDR3 sequence is 17 residues long. The chain's CDR3 is CASSQRLAGPSTDTQYF. The CDR3 region has the DNA TGTGCCAGCAGCCAACGACTAGCGGGACCTAGCACAGATACGCAGTATTTT.